What follows are 6 T cell receptor beta chains derived from one specimen sequenced in a study of shared clonotypes between healthy human individuals (dated by TCRdb to 2018 to 2021). The library was made by the immunoSEQ multiplex PCR assay. TCRdb limited this immuneACCESS table to in-frame rearrangements with V and J called. A share of clones is missing; checked studies link under half to unresolved V genes, and the rest is unexplained. Within this sample are about 580,000 clones, with nearly 98% of them counted one time only. Approximately 0.3% of the sample goes to the ten largest clones. CD8 naive samples were obtained by positive selection for CCR7 among CD45RO-negative cells, yielding a CD45RA+CCR7+ population from which TemRA cells were excluded. The sequenced sample was naive CD8+ T cells sorted from blood. The meaning of the sample's cell subset or site label: CD45RA+CCR7+. The receptors stem from a man aged 30 to 39 in good health.

The rearrangement uses TRBV7-2 and TRBJ1-2, with a tentative D call TRBD1 (5 bases). The V end was cut by 1 base, the J end by 7 bases, with 10 bases between. The CDR3 sequence is 13 residues long. Germline CDR1 reads SGHTA; CDR2 reads FQGNSA. The CDR3: CASSLVGAGGYTF. CDR3 nucleotide sequence: TGTGCCAGCAGCTTAGTAGGGGCGGGTGGCTACACCTTC.

The chain is built from TRBV2 and TRBJ1-2, with D uncertain. Trimming took 0 bases from V and 0 from J, leaving 5 bases between them. The CDR3 has 14 residues. Germline lookup yields CDR1 SNHLY and CDR2 FYNNEI. The CDR3 sequence is CASSEAPANYGYTF. The DNA of the CDR3 is TGTGCCAGCAGTGAAGCACCGGCTAACTATGGCTACACCTTC.

The chain employs TRBV27 and TRBJ1-2, with no clear D. Trimming shortened V by 8 bases and J by 0 bases, and 13 bases separated the two germline ends. There are 14 residues in the CDR3. Germline V gene lookup returns CDR1 MNHEY and CDR2 SMNVEV (reference sequence). As DNA, the CDR3 is TGTGCCAGCTCGAGCCCCTTAGCTAACTATGGCTACACCTTC. It specifies CASSSPLANYGYTF.

The chain joins TRBV2 to TRBJ2-1; no definite D call. This CDR3 region has 11 residues. Germline loops: CDR1 SNHLY, CDR2 FYNNEI. V shed 8 bases and J shed 9 bases, with 11 bases lying between them. The CDR3 DNA is TGTGCCAGCCTCCAGAGGATTGAGCAGTTCTTC. It translates to CASLQRIEQFF.

J is TRBJ2-7 and V is TRBV27, with a possible D match to TRBD1 (6 bases). The CDR3 runs to 12 residues. Trimming took off 5 bases at V and 4 bases at J, with 9 bases between the two ends. The germline gives CDR1 MNHEY, CDR2 SMNVEV (reference sequence). The CDR3 loop reads CASSRTAYEQYF. Written as DNA, the CDR3 is TGTGCCAGCAGTAGGACAGCGTACGAGCAGTACTTC.

This chain connects TRBV25-1 to TRBJ2-6; no firm D call. CDR3 length equals 13 residues. V lost 8 bases and J 2 bases, leaving 7 bases between the germline ends. Looked up from germline, CDR1 is MGHDK and CDR2 is SYGVNS. CDR3 DNA: TGTGCCAGCTCCTTACCTGGGGCCAACGTCCTGACTTTC. It yields the protein CASSLPGANVLTF.